Described below is a single TCR beta chain sequence and its context. Its antigen is currently not known. Per-base quality was not reported, and no clone a single base away is much larger than it. The cohort comprised 666 healthy bone marrow donors. At the time of sampling, every cohort member was nominally healthy, though immune exposures that went unrecorded were likely present. The donor was CMV seronegative and belonged to the group of around 350 seronegative cohort members. A peripheral blood sample was provided by each donor, and peripheral blood mononuclear cells were used for TCR beta sequencing. Genomic DNA extraction from the blood cell samples was performed with the Qiagen DNeasy Blood Extraction Kit. The record originates from a study of cytomegalovirus exposure and HLA in healthy donors (dated by TCRdb to the late 2010s). Turning to the overall study: An earlier analysis of several hundred of the donors reported roughly 270 Gb of sequence data and 117 million unique TCR beta sequences from about 180 million T cells. An early release that covered roughly 600 HLA-typed donors contained approximately 320 gigabases of sequencing data and tens of millions of unique TCR sequences. Of the 300 to 500 genotyped donors, 65% to 90% were placed in the genetic ancestry cluster associated with self-reported Caucasian donors. The aim of the study was to test whether cataloging public T cell receptors could identify signatures of past pathogen exposure. The T cell repertoires of around 730 subjects were profiled by immunosequencing and related to cytomegalovirus serostatus. A separate validation cohort of over 95 different subjects was used in addition to the 666-subject first cohort. To predict cytomegalovirus infection status, the study combined high-throughput TCR immunosequencing, statistical association of individual TCRs with disease status, and machine learning. A later analysis re-examined previously published TCR beta repertoires from hundreds of donors and added high-resolution HLA genotyping to investigate patterns of TCR occurrence. Rather than using new phenotypic data, the later analysis identified candidate immune exposures from TCR beta sequences and from how often those sequences occurred across donors. To decide whether each TCR beta V gene segment behaved as functional or pseudogenic, an earlier analysis of approximately 590 of the donors relied on high-throughput TCR beta sequencing. Alongside the repertoire data, information on donor age, sex, ethnicity and CMV serostatus was compiled. Genome-wide SNP genotypes for about 60% of the roughly 670 donors were used in a later genetic analysis, which treated that subset as a discovery cohort. Every repertoire in the discovery cohort had been generated on one and the same sequencing platform. HLA typing included class I and class II loci at four-digit resolution. The number of typed donors differed by locus: about 620-640 for A, B, C, DRB1 and DQB1; 522 for DQA1; 606 for DPA1; and around 490 for DPB1. Because of strong linkage in the cohort, five DR-DQ haplotypes were treated as single units for association and clustering. Across 398 genotyped donors of the cohort, an average of about 250,000 unique TCR beta nucleotide sequences per donor were sequenced, and roughly a sixth of those sequences were non-productive.

The germline V gene gives CDR1 as LGHNA and CDR2 as YSLEER. V was cut back by 3 bases and J by 0 bases, leaving a gap of 9 bases between them. Its CDR3 holds 16 amino acids, cysteine through phenylalanine. This entry keeps only the CDR3 DNA: 48 bases, framed from base 1. General findings and caveats noted by the study authors: A cluster of highly shared sequence variants was judged likely to be a technical artifact of the sequencing pipeline. A later analysis found that HLA-associated TCR beta chains were more clonally expanded and had lower generation probabilities than equally common non-associated chains. Most TCR sequences were seen in very few donors, while some public TCRs were found in many individuals. In a later analysis, TCR association rates were found to vary across HLA loci, with the most associated TCRs seen for DRB1 alleles and the fewest for HLA-C alleles. A further reported finding was that TCR beta sequences accurately predicted the HLA-A and HLA-B alleles for most subjects in the first cohort. Specific HLA alleles were associated with around 18,000 TCR beta sequences at a false discovery rate of 0.05 in a later analysis. In this cohort, only TCR beta chains were sequenced, and detectable features were limited by the absence of alpha or paired-chain data. Correlated functional status among segregating V segments might be attributable to linkage disequilibrium, but an unknown experimental factor could not be ruled out. CMV serostatus was the only immune exposure information available for the cohort. HLA typing was unavailable for some donors at each locus, so association tests used only the typed subset. Because counts were too low, about 17 rarely observed V segments, including chromosome 9 orphons, were excluded from the earlier analysis of some 540 of the donors. Roughly uniform sequencing depth across donors was assumed in presence/absence analyses, although this assumption may not hold. An association between a missense DCLRE1C variant and V-gene and J-gene trimming of TCR beta chains was found in a later genetic analysis and replicated in an independent cohort. The study listed 164 TCR beta chains as associated with cytomegalovirus. A later analysis found that most CMV-associated TCR beta chains appeared HLA-restricted, with HLA associations seemingly driven largely by CMV exposure. In vitro tests confirmed that a few of the cytomegalovirus-associated TCR beta chains recognize cytomegalovirus antigens. When HLA alleles, especially DR and DQ, strongly co-occurred, attributing TCR associations to individual alleles was difficult. It was suggested by the authors that the approach could potentially be generalized to other disease states and immunological phenotypes. The 87-base-pair reads could not distinguish some IMGT-functional V segments, including TRBV6-2 and TRBV6-3, so those segments were excluded. Compared with the 666-donor mean, donors in an Asian-associated ancestry cluster had fewer N-insertions in productive TCRs, according to a later genetic analysis. In an earlier analysis of some 500 of the donors, most TCR beta V segments were observed in productive rearrangements about 87% or about 30% of the time, broadly matching IMGT annotations. According to a later analysis, parvovirus B19, influenza, CMV and Epstein-Barr virus appeared linked to several top co-occurrence clusters. The classifier was reported to diagnose cytomegalovirus status with high specificity and sensitivity in both the original and validation cohorts.

The library came from the immunoSEQ multiplex PCR assay. A mixture of 60 forward primers for TCR Vbeta segments and 13 reverse primers for TCR Jbeta segments was used in the multiplex PCR. The CDR3 region of rearranged TCR beta genes was amplified from genomic DNA by a multiplex PCR assay. The amplified TCR beta libraries were sequenced on the Illumina HiSeq System as 87-base-pair reads. The original methods were these. A later analysis tallied around 80 million unique TCR beta chains across the 550 to 850 repertoires, and some 10 million of those chains were shared by two or more donors. To remove PCR and sequencing errors, raw reads were error-corrected and collapsed into unique sequences using a nearest-neighbor algorithm that merged closely related sequences. V, D and J gene segments were assigned by aligning CDR3 sequences to IMGT reference sequences. For a sequence to be retained, at least a six-nucleotide match to both a V gene segment and a J gene segment was required. A rearrangement was called productive if the CDR3 had no stop codons and remained in frame with V and J, and every other rearrangement was called non-productive. CDR3 was defined according to IMGT convention as the region running from the second conserved V-encoded cysteine to the conserved J-encoded phenylalanine. The earlier analysis of 550 to 650 of the donors excluded any sequence lacking an unambiguous match to a single V gene segment. In an earlier analysis of approximately 590 of the donors, a V segment was called functional when productive rearrangements were above 56.7%, and segregating when the standard deviation between donors exceeded 5%. To diagnose cytomegalovirus status from the catalog of TCR beta chain sequences, a statistical classification framework was built. In a later analysis, TCR nucleotide sequences were compared against IMGT/GENE-DB human TR gene sequences so that V and J genes could be assigned. Using the TCRdist pipeline, a later analysis assigned CDR3 sequences along with most-parsimonious VDJ recombination scenarios. In a later analysis, each TCR beta chain was defined by its CDR3 amino acid sequence together with its V-gene family, and reads without a unique V-gene family were excluded. A later analysis removed several hundred highly shared, low-generation-probability nucleotide sequences to deal with suspected cross-contamination and a sequencing artifact. In a later analysis, a clonal expansion index was calculated for each public chain from normalized within-repertoire ranks of inferred template counts. In a later analysis, generation probabilities were computed with a VDJ recombination model fitted to out-of-frame rearrangements, and the resulting probabilities were checked against IGoR. Hypergeometric tests were used in a later analysis to score TCR-TCR, TCR-HLA and TCR-CMV co-occurrence, with a repertoire-size bias correction applied to the TCR pairs. A later analysis estimated false discovery rates by permuting HLA or CMV assignments 20 times. A later analysis grouped co-occurring TCRs with DBSCAN, adding TCRdist sequence similarity when clustering within HLA-allele-positive subsets. Repertoires with fewer than 30,000 or more than 120,000 public chains were left out of co-occurrence clustering, as were four to six repertoires with anomalous nucleotide sharing. TCRdb carries this immuneACCESS record with in-frame sequences only. Its versions omit some clonotypes, under half of them owing to an unresolved V gene in the studies checked, with the rest unexplained. The V and J calls and clone size were taken over from that table, and D and trimming were inferred from the DNA. Counted in this sample were 100,000 to 150,000 clones; 85% to 90% of them appeared once. The ten largest make up about 5.5% of the sample.

The sequence came from a woman aged 30 to 39 in good health and CMV-seronegative. The chain employs TRBV4-3 and TRBJ1-6, with no confidently assigned D gene. The sample taken for sequencing was PBMCs. For the CDR3, the sequence is CASSQDLSSYNSPLHF. The DNA sequence is given as TGCGCCAGCAGCCAGGACTTGAGCTCCTATAATTCACCCCTCCACTTT.